In its sample, the clone carrying this T cell receptor (beta chain) was seen many times. The data are from a study of Graves' ophthalmopathy and Graves' hyperthyroidism. Turning to the study itself: In this cohort's terms, stable hyperthyroidism meant no ophthalmopathy by 18 months of follow-up.

Exclusion criteria comprised other autoimmune diseases, uncontrolled infections, pregnancy or lactation in patients. TCR beta CDR3 amplification used RNA transcripts. RT-PCR was first run with HTBI primers, then multiplex PCR in a second round. TCRdb passed the multiplex PCR reads through MiXCR, listing each CDR3 protein once. This sample has around 1.1 million distinct CDR3 sequences; less than 45% occur once, and the top ten carry approximately 12%. V was pared by 4 bases and J by 6 bases, with 6 bases between. In germline, CDR1 is KGHDR, CDR2 SFDVKD. The CDR3 spans 11 residues. The sequenced sample consisted of peripheral blood or thyroid tissue (not recorded which). The chain links TRBV24-1 to TRBJ2-7; D not certain. The TCR originated in an adult man with Graves' hyperthyroidism. CDR3 amino acids: CATSEGFEQYF. For the CDR3, the DNA is TGTGCCACCAGTGAGGGGTTCGAGCAGTACTTC.